This T cell receptor beta chain was captured by sequencing in a study of PD-L1 blockade in urothelial cancer. Study details: Blood analyses occurred 3 weeks (second dose) and 6 weeks post treatment start. Whole-study results and caveats: When pretreatment blood TCR clonality was below the median, it predicted better survival.

Clones were sequenced by immunoSEQ multiplex PCR, and TCRdb holds only the in-frame ones, with some missing. The data hold tens of thousands of clones, with roughly 84% observed a single time. Concerning this clone itself: The antigen is not known.

V dropped 4 bases and J dropped 3; count of bases not matched to a gene: 4. The CDR3 length is 14 residues. Germline assignment: CDR1 SGHRS and CDR2 YFSETQ. The time point here: pretreatment peripheral blood. Urothelial carcinoma affected the patients, and it was locally advanced or metastatic. Anywhere from 1 to 8 samples came from each patient, spanning pretreatment and on-treatment. Sequences were derived from PBMCs, sampled around atezolizumab (anti-PD-L1) treatment. The TCR was taken from a man aged 60-69 years with urothelial cancer. The V gene is TRBV5-1, the J gene TRBJ1-5; 7 nucleotides agree with TRBD1. CDR3 amino acids: CASSLQGPNQPQHF. The CDR3 region has the DNA TGCGCCAGCAGCCTACAGGGGCCCAATCAGCCCCAGCATTTT.